This T cell receptor (beta chain) is from a study of control samples from healthy donors and cancer patients. CDR3 length: 14 residues. V was pared by 2 bases and J by 8 bases, with 11 bases between. The V gene's germline CDR1 is SGDLS and CDR2 YYNGEE. Using immunoSEQ multiplex PCR, the repertoire was profiled, and TCRdb retains in-frame clones only, with some absent. Of about 150,000 clones listed, roughly 94% are singletons. The sample was PBMCs. The J gene is TRBJ1-6, the V gene TRBV9; possible D gene TRBD1, 6 bases. The TCR sequence derives from a man in his fifties or sixties with colorectal cancer. In nucleotides, the CDR3 is TGTGCCAGCAGCGTGGGGACAATCGATTCACCCCTCCACTTT. It specifies CASSVGTIDSPLHF. The whole variable domain, remainder taken from reference TRBV9 and TRBJ1-6, is DSGVTQTPKHLITATGQRVTLRCSPRSGDLSVYWYQQSLDQGLQFLIQYYNGEERAKGNILERFSAQQFPDLHSELNLSSLELGDSALYFCASSVGTIDSPLHFGNGTRLTVT.